What follows describes a single TCR beta chain. This record comes from a study of blood T cell repertoires in COVID-19. Study information: The analysed material was cDNA or gDNA that came from T cells, B-cell-depleted T cells, or PBMCs.

As originally analysed: Amplification of reference gene primers provided the estimated nucleated cell counts. Only in-frame clones appear in the TCRdb table, and some are missing; sequencing was by immunoSEQ multiplex PCR. From that table come the V and J calls and clone size; the DNA was used to work out D and trimming. The sample has 150,000 to 200,000 clones; 84% are singletons. Germline V gives CDR1 LGHDT, CDR2 YNNKEL (reference sequence). This CDR3 contains 13 residues. Between the trimmed V and J ends, which lost 7 bases and 5 bases, there was a span of 14 bases. Material: peripheral blood. The chain has TRBV3-1 (or the pseudogene TRBV3-2) and TRBJ1-1, with D unclear. This sequence originates from a human donor in a cohort sampled during active COVID-19. The CDR3 sequence is CASKWAGETEAFF. The DNA for the CDR3 is TGTGCCAGCAAATGGGCAGGCGAAACTGAAGCTTTCTTT.